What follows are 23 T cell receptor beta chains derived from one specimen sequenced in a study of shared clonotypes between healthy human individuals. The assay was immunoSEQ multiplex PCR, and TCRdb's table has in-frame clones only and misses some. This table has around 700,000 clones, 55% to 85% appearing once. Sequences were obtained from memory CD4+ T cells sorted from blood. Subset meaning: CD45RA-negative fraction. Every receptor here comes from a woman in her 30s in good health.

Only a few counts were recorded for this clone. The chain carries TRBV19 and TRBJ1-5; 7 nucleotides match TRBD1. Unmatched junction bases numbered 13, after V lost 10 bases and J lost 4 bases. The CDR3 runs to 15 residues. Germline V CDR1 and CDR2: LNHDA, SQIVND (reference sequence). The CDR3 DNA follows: TGTGCCACCTACAGGGGAGGAGGGGGTAATCAGCCCCAGCATTTT. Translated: CATYRGGGGNQPQHF.

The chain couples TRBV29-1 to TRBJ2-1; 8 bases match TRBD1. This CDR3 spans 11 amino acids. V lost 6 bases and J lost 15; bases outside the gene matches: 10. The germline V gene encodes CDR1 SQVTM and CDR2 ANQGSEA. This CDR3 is CSVDGQGLAFF. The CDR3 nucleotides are TGCAGCGTGGATGGACAGGGTCTTGCGTTCTTC.

This CDR3 is CASSSRTSGRYEQYF. The CDR3 bases are TGTGCCAGCAGCTCCAGGACTAGCGGGAGGTACGAGCAGTACTTC. The rearrangement joins TRBV5-4 to TRBJ2-7, with TRBD2 matching 14 bases. Germline V gene lookup returns CDR1 SGHNT and CDR2 YYREEE (reference sequence). J lost 4 bases, V lost 3 bases, and 3 bases had no gene match. This CDR3 comprises 15 residues.

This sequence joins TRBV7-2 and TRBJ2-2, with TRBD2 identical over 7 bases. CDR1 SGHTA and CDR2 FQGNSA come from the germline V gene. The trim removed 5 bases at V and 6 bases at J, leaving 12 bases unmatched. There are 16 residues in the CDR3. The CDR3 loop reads CASSPRRTGRPGELFF. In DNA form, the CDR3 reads TGTGCCAGCAGCCCACGGCGGACCGGGAGGCCCGGGGAGCTGTTTTTT.

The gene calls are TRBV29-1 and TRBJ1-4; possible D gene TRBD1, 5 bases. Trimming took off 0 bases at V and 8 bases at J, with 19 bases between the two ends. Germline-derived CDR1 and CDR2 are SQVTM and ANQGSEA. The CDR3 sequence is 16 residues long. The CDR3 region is CSVEDPGAEGTEKLFF. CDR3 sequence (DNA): TGCAGCGTTGAAGACCCAGGAGCAGAGGGGACGGAAAAACTGTTTTTT.

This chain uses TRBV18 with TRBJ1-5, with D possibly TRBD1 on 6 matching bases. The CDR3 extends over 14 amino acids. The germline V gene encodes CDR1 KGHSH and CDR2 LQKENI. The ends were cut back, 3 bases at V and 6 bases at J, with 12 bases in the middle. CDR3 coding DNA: TGTGCCAGCTCACCTACAGGGTCCGGTCAGCCCCAGCATTTT. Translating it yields CASSPTGSGQPQHF.

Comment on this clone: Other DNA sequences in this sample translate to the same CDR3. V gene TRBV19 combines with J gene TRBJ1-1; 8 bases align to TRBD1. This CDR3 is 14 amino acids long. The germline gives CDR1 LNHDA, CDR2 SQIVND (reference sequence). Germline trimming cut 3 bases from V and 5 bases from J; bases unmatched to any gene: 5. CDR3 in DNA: TGTGCCAGTAGTATCCAGGGGGCGAGGACTGAAGCTTTCTTT. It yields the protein CASSIQGARTEAFF.

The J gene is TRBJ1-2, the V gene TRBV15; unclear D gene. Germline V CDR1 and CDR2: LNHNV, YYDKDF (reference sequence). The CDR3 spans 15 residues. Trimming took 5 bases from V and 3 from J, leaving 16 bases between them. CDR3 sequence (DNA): TGTGCCACCAGCGGTTGGCCGAGGGCGGACTATGGCTACACCTTC. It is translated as CATSGWPRADYGYTF.

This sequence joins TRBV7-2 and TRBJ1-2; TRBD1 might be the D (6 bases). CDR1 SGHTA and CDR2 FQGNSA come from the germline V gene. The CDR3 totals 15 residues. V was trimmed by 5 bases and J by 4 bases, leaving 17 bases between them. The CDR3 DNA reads TGTGCCAGCAGCCGTTCGGACAGCGACTTCTATGGCTACACCTTC. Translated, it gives CASSRSDSDFYGYTF. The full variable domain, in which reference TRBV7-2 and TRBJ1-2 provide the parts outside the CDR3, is GAGVSQSPSNKVTEKGKDVELRCDPISGHTALYWYRQSLGQGLEFLIYFQGNSAPDKSGLPSDRFSAERTGGSVSTLTIQRTQQEDSAVYLCASSRSDSDFYGYTFGSGTRLTVV.

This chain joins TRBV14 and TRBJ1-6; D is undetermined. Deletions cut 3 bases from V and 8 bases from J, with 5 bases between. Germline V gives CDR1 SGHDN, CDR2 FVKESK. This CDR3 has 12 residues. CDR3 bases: TGTGCCAGCAGCCAGAGGCATTCACCCCTCCACTTT. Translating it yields CASSQRHSPLHF.

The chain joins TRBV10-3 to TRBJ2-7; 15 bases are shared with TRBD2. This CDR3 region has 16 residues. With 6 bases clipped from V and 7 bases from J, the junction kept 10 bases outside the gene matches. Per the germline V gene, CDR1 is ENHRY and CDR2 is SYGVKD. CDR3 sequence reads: CAISDGLAGGPGEQYF. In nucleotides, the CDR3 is TGTGCCATCAGCGACGGACTAGCGGGAGGGCCGGGGGAGCAGTACTTC.

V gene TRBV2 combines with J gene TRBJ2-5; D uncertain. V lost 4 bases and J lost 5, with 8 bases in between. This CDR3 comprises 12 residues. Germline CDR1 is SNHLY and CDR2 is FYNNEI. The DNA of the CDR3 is TGTGCCAGCAGTGCGCGCAGGGAGACCCAGTACTTC. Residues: CASSARRETQYF.

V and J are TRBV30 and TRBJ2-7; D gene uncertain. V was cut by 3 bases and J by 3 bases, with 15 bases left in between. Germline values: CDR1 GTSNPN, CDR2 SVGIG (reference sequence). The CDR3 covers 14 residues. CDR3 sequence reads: CAWRVGRLGYEQYF. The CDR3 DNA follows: TGTGCCTGGAGGGTCGGTAGATTGGGCTACGAGCAGTACTTC.

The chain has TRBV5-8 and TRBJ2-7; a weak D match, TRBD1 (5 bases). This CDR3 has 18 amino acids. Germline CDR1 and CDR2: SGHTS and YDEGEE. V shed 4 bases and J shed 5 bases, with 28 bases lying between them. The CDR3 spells CASSVIDRQGPPVDEQYF. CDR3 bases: TGTGCCAGCAGCGTTATCGATCGGCAGGGCCCGCCCGTGGACGAGCAGTACTTC.

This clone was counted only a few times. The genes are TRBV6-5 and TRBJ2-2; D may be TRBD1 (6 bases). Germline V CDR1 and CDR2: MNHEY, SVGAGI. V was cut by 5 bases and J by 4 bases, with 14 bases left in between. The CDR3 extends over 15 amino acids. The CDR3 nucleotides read TGTGCCAGCAGTCTACAGGGCCACGGCACCGGGGAGCTGTTTTTT. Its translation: CASSLQGHGTGELFF.

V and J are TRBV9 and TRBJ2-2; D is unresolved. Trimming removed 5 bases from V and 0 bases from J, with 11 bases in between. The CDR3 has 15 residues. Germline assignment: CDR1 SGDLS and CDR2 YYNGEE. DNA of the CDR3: TGTGCCAGCAGGGGTGGGCTGCCGAACACCGGGGAGCTGTTTTTT. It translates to CASRGGLPNTGELFF.

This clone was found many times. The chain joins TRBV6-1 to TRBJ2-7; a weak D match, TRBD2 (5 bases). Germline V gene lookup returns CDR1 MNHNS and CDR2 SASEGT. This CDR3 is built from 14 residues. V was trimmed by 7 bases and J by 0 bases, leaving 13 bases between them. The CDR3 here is CASNHDGNSYEQYF. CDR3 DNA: TGTGCCAGCAACCACGACGGGAACTCCTACGAGCAGTACTTC.

This CDR3 is CASSPTDRTSTDTQYF. As DNA, the CDR3 is TGCGCCAGCAGCCCGACTGACCGTACTAGCACAGATACGCAGTATTTT. V and J are TRBV5-1 and TRBJ2-3; D ambiguous. Per the germline V gene, CDR1 is SGHRS and CDR2 is YFSETQ. The V and J ends lost 4 bases and 0 bases respectively, with 15 bases between them. The CDR3 contains 16 residues.

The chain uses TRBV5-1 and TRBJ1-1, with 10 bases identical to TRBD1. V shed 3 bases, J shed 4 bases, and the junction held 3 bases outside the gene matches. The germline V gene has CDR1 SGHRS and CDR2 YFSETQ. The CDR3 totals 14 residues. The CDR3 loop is CASSWDRGITEAFF. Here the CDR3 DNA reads TGCGCCAGCAGCTGGGACAGGGGAATCACTGAAGCTTTCTTT.

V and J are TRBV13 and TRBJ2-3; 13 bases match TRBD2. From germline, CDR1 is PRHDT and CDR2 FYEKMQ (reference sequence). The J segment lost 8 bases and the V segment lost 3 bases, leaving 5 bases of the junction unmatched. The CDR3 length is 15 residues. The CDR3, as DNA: TGTGCCAGCAGCTTGGGACTAGCGGGACTTGGTACGCAGTATTTT. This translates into CASSLGLAGLGTQYF.

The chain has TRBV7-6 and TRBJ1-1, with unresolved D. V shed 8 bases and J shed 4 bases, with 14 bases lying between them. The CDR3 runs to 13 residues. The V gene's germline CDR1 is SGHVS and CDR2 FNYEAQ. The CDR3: CASREGSATEAFF. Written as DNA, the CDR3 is TGTGCCAGCCGGGAGGGATCCGCCACTGAAGCTTTCTTT. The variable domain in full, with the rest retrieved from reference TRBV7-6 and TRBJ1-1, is GAGVSQSPRYKVTKRGQDVALRCDPISGHVSLYWYRQALGQGPEFLTYFNYEAQQDKSGLPNDRFSAERPEGSISTLTIQRTEQRDSAMYRCASREGSATEAFFGQGTRLTVV.

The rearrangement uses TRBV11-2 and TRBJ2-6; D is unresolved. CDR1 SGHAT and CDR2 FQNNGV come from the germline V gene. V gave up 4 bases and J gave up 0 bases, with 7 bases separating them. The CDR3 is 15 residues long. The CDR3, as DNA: TGTGCCAGCAGCTCAGGCCCCTCTGGGGCCAACGTCCTGACTTTC. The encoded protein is CASSSGPSGANVLTF. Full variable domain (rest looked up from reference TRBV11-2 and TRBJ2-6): EAGVAQSPRYKIIEKRQSVAFWCNPISGHATLYWYQQILGQGPKLLIQFQNNGVVDDSQLPKDRFSAERLKGVDSTLKIQPAKLEDSAVYLCASSSGPSGANVLTFGAGSRLTVL.

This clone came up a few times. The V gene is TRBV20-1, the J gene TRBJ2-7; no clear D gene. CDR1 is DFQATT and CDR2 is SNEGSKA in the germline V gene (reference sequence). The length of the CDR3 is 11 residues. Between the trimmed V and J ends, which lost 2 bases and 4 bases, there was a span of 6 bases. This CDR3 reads CSARLLYEQYF. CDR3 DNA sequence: TGCAGTGCTAGACTTCTATACGAGCAGTACTTC.